A selection of T cell receptor beta chains follows, all from one sample in a study of pediatric ulcerative colitis. The protocol was immunoSEQ multiplex PCR, while the TCRdb copy is restricted to in-frame clones and leaves out a portion. The data show roughly 64,000 clones, around 85% seen once. The material sequenced was blood. These receptor sequences come from a boy younger than 18 with severe ulcerative colitis. The CDR3 runs from the conserved cysteine through the conserved F or W. The D gene is left open where the match is weak. The size field is filled for only some rows; it gives once, few, many or a size class.

d_call	clone_size	v_call	j_call	cdr3_aa	cdr3_nt
.	.	TRBV4-3	TRBJ2-1	CASSQDGEKYRDSYNEQFF	TGCGCCAGCAGCCAAGATGGGGAGAAGTATCGCGACAGCTACAATGAGCAGTTCTTC
TRBD1	.	TRBV9	TRBJ1-1	CASSGQGAGKNTEAFF	TGTGCCAGCAGCGGACAGGGGGCCGGCAAAAACACTGAAGCTTTCTTT
TRBD1	.	TRBV25-1	TRBJ1-1	CASSDPGQGNTEAFF	TGTGCCAGCAGTGATCCGGGACAGGGGAACACTGAAGCTTTCTTT
.	few	TRBV11-2	TRBJ1-2	CASSMTTDYGYTF	TGTGCCAGCAGCATGACTACGGACTATGGCTACACCTTC
.	.	TRBV30	TRBJ1-4	CAWRSGVGKLFF	TGTGCCTGGAGGTCAGGGGTCGGAAAACTGTTTTTT
TRBD1	few	TRBV6-5	TRBJ1-1	CASSWTGTEAFF	TGTGCCAGCAGTTGGACAGGCACTGAAGCTTTCTTT
.	.	TRBV5-6	TRBJ1-3	CASSYSSGNTIYF	TGTGCCAGCAGCTACAGCTCTGGAAACACCATATATTTT
TRBD1	once	TRBV6-1	TRBJ1-3	CASSQDRGSTGNTIYF	TGTGCCAGCAGTCAAGACAGGGGGTCCACTGGAAACACCATATATTTT
.	few	TRBV30	TRBJ1-5	CAWATGRVDNQPQHF	TGTGCCTGGGCAACTGGGCGGGTAGACAATCAGCCCCAGCATTTT
TRBD2	.	TRBV5-4	TRBJ2-5	CASSLTGLAGGPETQYF	TGTGCCAGCAGCTTGACCGGACTAGCGGGAGGGCCGGAGACCCAGTACTTC
TRBD1	.	TRBV28	TRBJ2-7	CASSPGQGFLSYEQYF	TGTGCCAGCAGCCCGGGACAGGGGTTCCTCTCCTACGAGCAGTACTTC
.	.	TRBV4-3	TRBJ2-1	CASSRSLNNEQFF	TGCGCCAGCAGCAGAAGTTTAAACAATGAGCAGTTCTTC
.	once	TRBV9	TRBJ2-2	CASSVSGVANTGELFF	TGTGCCAGCAGCGTAAGCGGAGTCGCGAACACCGGGGAGCTGTTTTTT
TRBD2	.	TRBV4-1	TRBJ2-5	CASSQLAGEETQYF	TGCGCCAGCAGCCAACTAGCGGGAGAAGAGACCCAGTACTTC
.	.	TRBV19	TRBJ1-2	CASSDMGAFNYGYTF	TGTGCCAGTAGCGATATGGGGGCATTTAACTATGGCTACACCTTC
.	.	TRBV5-1	TRBJ2-1	CASSLEGGRNSEQFF	TGCGCCAGCAGCTTGGAAGGGGGACGCAACAGTGAGCAGTTCTTC
TRBD1	.	TRBV11-3	TRBJ2-3	CASSQTGDGADTQYF	TGTGCCAGCAGCCAGACAGGGGACGGGGCAGATACGCAGTATTTT
.	.	TRBV27	TRBJ1-2	CASSPRGNYGYTF	TGTGCCAGCAGCCCTCGCGGGAACTATGGCTACACCTTC
.	once	TRBV28	TRBJ2-1	CASSLIGREQFF	TGTGCCAGCAGTTTAATCGGACGTGAGCAGTTCTTC